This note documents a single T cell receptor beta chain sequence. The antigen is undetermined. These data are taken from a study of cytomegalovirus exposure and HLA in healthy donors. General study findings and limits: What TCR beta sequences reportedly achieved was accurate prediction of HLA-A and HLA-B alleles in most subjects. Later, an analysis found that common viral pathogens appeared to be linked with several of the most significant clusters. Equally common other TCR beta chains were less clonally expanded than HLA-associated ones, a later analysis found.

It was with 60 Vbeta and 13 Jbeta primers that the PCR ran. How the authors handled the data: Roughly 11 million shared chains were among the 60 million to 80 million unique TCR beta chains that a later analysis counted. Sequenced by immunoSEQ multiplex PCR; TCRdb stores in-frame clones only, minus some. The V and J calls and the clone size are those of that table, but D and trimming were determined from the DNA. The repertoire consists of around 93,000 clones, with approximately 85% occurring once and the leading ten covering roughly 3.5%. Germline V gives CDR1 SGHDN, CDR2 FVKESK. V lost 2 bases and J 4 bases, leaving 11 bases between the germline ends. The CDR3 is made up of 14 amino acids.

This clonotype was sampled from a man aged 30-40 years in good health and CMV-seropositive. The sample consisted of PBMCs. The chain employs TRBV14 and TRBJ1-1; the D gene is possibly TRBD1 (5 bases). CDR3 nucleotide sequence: TGTGCCAGCAGCCAACGCAGGGTGGGCACTGAAGCTTTCTTT. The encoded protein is CASSQRRVGTEAFF. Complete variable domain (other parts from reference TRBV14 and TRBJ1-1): EAGVTQFPSHSVIEKGQTVTLRCDPISGHDNLYWYRRVMGKEIKFLLHFVKESKQDESGMPNNRFLAERTGGTYSTLKVQPAELEDSGVYFCASSQRRVGTEAFFGQGTRLTVV.